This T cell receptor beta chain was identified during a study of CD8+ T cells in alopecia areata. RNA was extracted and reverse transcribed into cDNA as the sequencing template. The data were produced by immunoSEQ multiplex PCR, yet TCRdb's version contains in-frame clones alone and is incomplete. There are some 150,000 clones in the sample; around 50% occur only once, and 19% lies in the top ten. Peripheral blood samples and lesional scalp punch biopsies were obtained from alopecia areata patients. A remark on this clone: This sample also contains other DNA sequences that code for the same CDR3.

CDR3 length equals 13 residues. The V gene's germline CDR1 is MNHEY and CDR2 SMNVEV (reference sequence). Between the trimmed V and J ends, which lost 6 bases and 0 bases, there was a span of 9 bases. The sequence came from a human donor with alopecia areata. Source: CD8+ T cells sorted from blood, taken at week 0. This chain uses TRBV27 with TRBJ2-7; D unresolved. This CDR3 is CASSPGGSYEQYF. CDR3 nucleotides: TGTGCCAGCAGCCCCGGTGGCTCCTACGAGCAGTACTTC.